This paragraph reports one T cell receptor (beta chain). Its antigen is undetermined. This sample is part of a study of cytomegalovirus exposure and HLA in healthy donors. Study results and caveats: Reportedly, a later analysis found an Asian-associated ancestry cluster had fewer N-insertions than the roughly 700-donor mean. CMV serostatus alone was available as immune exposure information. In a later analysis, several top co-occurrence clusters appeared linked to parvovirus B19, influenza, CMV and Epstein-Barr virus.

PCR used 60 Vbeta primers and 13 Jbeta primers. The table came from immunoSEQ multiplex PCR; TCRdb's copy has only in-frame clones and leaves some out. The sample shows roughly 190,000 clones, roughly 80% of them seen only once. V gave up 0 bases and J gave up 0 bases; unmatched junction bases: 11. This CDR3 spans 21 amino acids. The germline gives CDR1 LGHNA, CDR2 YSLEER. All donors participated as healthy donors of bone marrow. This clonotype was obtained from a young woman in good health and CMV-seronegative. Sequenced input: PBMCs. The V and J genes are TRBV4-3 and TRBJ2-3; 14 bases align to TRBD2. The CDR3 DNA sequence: TGCGCCAGCAGCCAAGAGGGACTAGCGGGGGCAGAATCTATGAGCACAGATACGCAGTATTTT. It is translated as CASSQEGLAGAESMSTDTQYF.